This entry lists 21 T cell receptor beta chains sequenced from one sample in a study of cytomegalovirus exposure and HLA in healthy donors (dated 2017 in TCRdb). Receptor amplification or capture employed the immunoSEQ multiplex PCR assay. For the multiplex PCR, a mixture combining 60 forward primers for TCR Vbeta segments and 13 reverse primers for TCR Jbeta segments was used. Held by TCRdb, this immuneACCESS table contains in-frame sequences only and omits some clones. Under half of the omission traces to an unresolved V gene where checked; the cause of the rest is unknown. Counted in this sample were some 200,000 clones; 65% to 90% of them appeared once. The ten largest clones take up 1.4% of the sample. The sequenced sample was PBMCs. These receptors originate from a girl aged 5 to 17 in good health and CMV-seronegative.

CDR3: CASTSVAVYKDTQYF. The CDR3 nucleotides read TGTGCCAGCACTTCGGTGGCGGTTTACAAGGATACGCAGTATTTT. The genes are TRBV28 and TRBJ2-3; D unresolved. This CDR3 region has 15 residues. Between the trimmed V and J ends, which lost 7 bases and 6 bases, there was a span of 20 bases. CDR1 and CDR2 (germline): MDHEN, SYDVKM.

The CDR3 nucleotides read TGCGCCAGCAGCTACGGGACACCCCCAAGGAATGGCTACACCTTC. It translates to CASSYGTPPRNGYTF. The genes are TRBV5-1 and TRBJ1-2; D perhaps matches TRBD1 (6 bases). Trimming removed 3 bases at V and 6 bases at J, with 18 bases between. The CDR3 contains 15 residues. Germline assignment: CDR1 SGHRS and CDR2 YFSETQ.

V and J are TRBV10-3 and TRBJ2-5; the match to TRBD2 covers 9 bases. The CDR3 is 13 amino acids. J gave up 3 bases and V 7 bases, and 3 bases lay outside the gene matches. CDR1 and CDR2 from the germline V gene are ENHRY and SYGVKD. The CDR3 region is CAIKGGGEETQYF. DNA of the CDR3: TGTGCCATCAAGGGCGGGGGGGAAGAGACCCAGTACTTC.

The chain carries TRBV19 and TRBJ1-1; 9 bases are shared with TRBD1. J was trimmed by 8 bases and V by 3 bases; bases with no gene match: 16. Germline CDR1 and CDR2: LNHDA and SQIVND (reference sequence). The CDR3 covers 17 residues. The CDR3 DNA reads TGTGCCAGTAGTATGATTTTAAGGGGACAGGGTACTGGAGAAGCTTTCTTT. As protein: CASSMILRGQGTGEAFF.

This clone was detected once. The chain uses TRBV27 and TRBJ2-2; a weak D match, TRBD1 (7 bases). Germline CDR1 reads MNHEY; CDR2 reads SMNVEV (reference sequence). V was cut by 2 bases and J by 6 bases, with 13 bases left in between. The CDR3 sequence is 15 residues long. Here the CDR3 reads CASSLQGGRAGELFF. The CDR3 region has the DNA TGTGCCAGCAGTTTACAGGGGGGTAGGGCCGGGGAGCTGTTTTTT.

The chain couples TRBV19 to TRBJ1-4; 8 nucleotides agree with TRBD1. This CDR3 is 14 amino acids long. Germline V gene lookup returns CDR1 LNHDA and CDR2 SQIVND (reference sequence). With V trimmed by 4 bases and J by 10 bases, 8 bases remained unmatched. This CDR3 is CASSKGQGIGKLFF. The CDR3 bases are TGTGCCAGTAGTAAAGGACAGGGAATTGGAAAACTGTTTTTT.

The CDR3 spells CASSLTGTESYGYTF. CDR3 in DNA: TGTGCCAGCAGCTTAACTGGGACAGAGAGCTATGGCTACACCTTC. The gene calls are TRBV7-3 and TRBJ1-2; TRBD1 agrees at 7 bases. Germline V CDR1 and CDR2: SGHTA, FQGTGA. With V trimmed by 0 bases and J by 4 bases, 5 bases remained unmatched. CDR3 length equals 15 residues.

V gene TRBV2 combines with J gene TRBJ2-6; 8 bases match TRBD1. V trimming: 2 bases; J trimming: 1 base; junction bases outside the gene matches: 4. Germline-derived CDR1 and CDR2 are SNHLY and FYNNEI. This CDR3 spans 17 amino acids. The CDR3 coding sequence is TGTGCCAGCAGTGAACTCGGACAGGGTTCTGGGGCCAACGTCCTGACTTTC. It yields the protein CASSELGQGSGANVLTF.

The rearrangement links TRBV6-1 to TRBJ2-5; unclear D gene. The J call is in doubt because the DNA end fits TRBJ2-7 better. Germline V gives CDR1 MNHNS, CDR2 SASEGT. This CDR3 has 16 residues. The CDR3 region has the DNA TGTGCCAGCAGTGATAATGATTACGGCGGTGACTACGAGCAGTACTTC. Residues: CASSDNDYGGDYEQYF.

The rearrangement joins TRBV13 to TRBJ2-1; D uncertain. The CDR3 runs to 14 residues. The V gene lost 4 bases and the J gene lost 7 bases, with 14 bases spanning the gap. Germline assignment: CDR1 PRHDT and CDR2 FYEKMQ (reference sequence). The CDR3 DNA reads as TGTGCCAGCAGCTCCCGTCTTAGCTGGAATGAGCAGTTCTTC. Translation: CASSSRLSWNEQFF.

The J gene is TRBJ2-5, the V gene TRBV7-9, with no clear D. The assigned J gene may be wrong: the sequence end matches TRBJ2-7 better. This CDR3 region has 14 residues. Germline CDR1 SEHNR, CDR2 FQNEAQ (reference sequence). The CDR3 here is CASSPSYRPYEQYF. CDR3 nucleotide sequence: TGTGCCAGCAGCCCATCATACCGTCCCTACGAGCAGTACTTC.

The rearrangement uses TRBV10-1 and TRBJ2-3; 16 bases fit TRBD2. V trimming: 5 bases; J trimming: 4 bases; junction bases outside the gene matches: 6. Germline loops: CDR1 WNHNN, CDR2 SYGVQD (reference sequence). This CDR3 is built from 17 residues. The chain's CDR3 is CASSPGLAGGKADTQYF. The CDR3 DNA reads as TGCGCCAGCAGTCCGGGACTAGCGGGAGGGAAAGCAGATACGCAGTATTTT.

The gene calls are TRBV10-1 and TRBJ2-1, with 12 bases matching TRBD2. Germline-derived CDR1 and CDR2 are WNHNN and SYGVQD (reference sequence). The J segment lost 6 bases and the V segment lost 8 bases, leaving 2 bases of the junction unmatched. The CDR3 totals 13 residues. This chain's CDR3 is CASSLAGGNEQFF. The DNA for the CDR3 is TGCGCCAGCTCACTAGCGGGGGGCAATGAGCAGTTCTTC.

This chain connects TRBV7-9 to TRBJ1-1; no reliable D call. This CDR3 has 14 amino acids. Germline V lookup: CDR1 SEHNR, CDR2 FQNEAQ (reference sequence). V lost 1 base, J lost 1 base, and 7 bases lay in between. In DNA form, the CDR3 reads TGTGCCAGCAGCTTAGGGCAAAAGAACACTGAAGCTTTCTTT. It yields the protein CASSLGQKNTEAFF.

The chain uses TRBV6-6 and TRBJ2-3, with 10 bases aligning to TRBD1. The germline V gene encodes CDR1 MNHNY and CDR2 SVGAGI (reference sequence). This CDR3 spans 16 amino acids. Unmatched junction bases numbered 2, after V lost 2 bases and J lost 0 bases. The chain's CDR3 is CASSYLGQGSTDTQYF. The CDR3 nucleotides are TGTGCCAGCAGTTACCTGGGACAGGGGAGCACAGATACGCAGTATTTT.

This clone was recorded only once. The chain recombines TRBV7-2 with TRBJ1-4; TRBD1 aligns across 11 bases. The V and J ends lost 3 bases and 4 bases, in that order; junction bases with no gene match: 1. The germline gives CDR1 SGHTA, CDR2 FQGNSA. The CDR3 loop spans 15 amino acids. CDR3 protein: CASSFGTGGNEKLFF. The CDR3 DNA follows: TGTGCCAGCAGCTTCGGGACAGGGGGTAATGAAAAACTGTTTTTT.

The chain recombines TRBV6-1 with TRBJ1-2; TRBD1 matches 8 bases. The J segment lost 3 bases and the V segment lost 6 bases, leaving 9 bases of the junction unmatched. Germline V CDR1 and CDR2: MNHNS, SASEGT. CDR3 length equals 15 residues. The CDR3 here is CASSSGQTGDYGYTF. In DNA form, the CDR3 reads TGTGCCAGCAGCTCCGGGCAGACAGGGGACTATGGCTACACCTTC.

This chain connects TRBV2 to TRBJ2-3; TRBD2 matches 12 bases. This CDR3 region has 14 residues. Germline values: CDR1 SNHLY, CDR2 FYNNEI. V shed 8 bases, J shed 4 bases, and the junction held 4 bases outside the gene matches. The CDR3 DNA sequence: TGTGCCAGCTCGCTAGCGGGAGGGCCAGATACGCAGTATTTT. Encoded protein: CASSLAGGPDTQYF.

This chain links TRBV28 with TRBJ2-7, with D possibly being TRBD1 (6 bases). V was clipped by 5 bases and J by 7 bases, with 15 bases between them. Germline CDR1 and CDR2: MDHEN and SYDVKM. The CDR3 runs 13 residues. As DNA, the CDR3 is TGTGCCAGCAGTCCAGGGGAGAGAAGGGAGCAGTACTTC. Protein product: CASSPGERREQYF.

The V call is TRBV18, the J call TRBJ1-3; TRBD1 matches 7 bases. V shed 0 bases, J shed 8 bases, and the junction held 1 base outside the gene matches. The germline CDR1 and CDR2 sequences are KGHSH and LQKENI. CDR3 length equals 13 residues. The CDR3 region has the DNA TGTGCCAGCTCACCACCTCAGGGGGACACCATATATTTT. It is translated as CASSPPQGDTIYF. The whole variable domain, remainder taken from reference TRBV18 and TRBJ1-3, is NAGVMQNPRHLVRRRGQEARLRCSPMKGHSHVYWYRQLPEEGLKFMVYLQKENIIDESGMPKERFSAEFPKEGPSILRIQQVVRGDSAAYFCASSPPQGDTIYFGEGSWLTVV.

V gene TRBV6-1 combines with J gene TRBJ2-7; weak D call: TRBD2 (5 bases). V shed 2 bases and J shed 1 base, with 12 bases lying between them. The CDR3 sequence is 15 residues long. Per germline, CDR1 MNHNS and CDR2 SASEGT. The CDR3 is CASSEFSGVSYEQYF. CDR3 nucleotide sequence: TGTGCCAGCAGTGAATTTTCCGGGGTTTCCTACGAGCAGTACTTC.